This record covers a single T cell receptor (beta chain). The specificity of this receptor is unknown. No much larger clone is present one base from it, and per-base qualities are unavailable. The source of the sample is a study of early T cells in non-severe SARS-CoV-2 infection listed by TCRdb under 2021. About the full investigation: Because TCR sequencing relied on bulk RNA taken from unsorted whole blood, pairing of alpha and beta chains was not possible. Beyond this particular receptor, the publication reports: Matching against VDJdb was skewed toward anti-spike CD8 responses, likely underestimated virus-specific expansions, and missed private and CD4 specificities.

The germline V gene gives CDR1 as SGHVS and CDR2 as FNYEAQ. Trimming takes 1 base from V and 2 bases from J, and the germline ends sit 9 bases apart. The cysteine opens and the phenylalanine closes a CDR3 of 14 amino acids. The kept DNA is CDR3 alone, 42 bases in frame from the first base. A case-control design nested within a healthcare worker cohort in London, UK, was used, with weekly nasopharyngeal swab PCR tests and blood sampling performed. Healthcare workers were recruited during the week of the UK lockdown, between 23 and 31 March 2020, and followed weekly for up to roughly 16 weeks. Preparation of the library involved 5' RACE. This sample was sequenced with a NextSeq 500. The TCR library protocol attached unique molecular identifiers to individual cDNA molecules to correct for sequencing error and PCR bias. Both TCR alpha and beta chains were sequenced, and tight co-correlation was observed between alpha and beta sequence abundances in each sample. The authors' pipeline ran thus. Decombinator V4 was used to annotate the V gene, J gene and CDR3 of the TCR sequences. TCRs were defined as expanded if a significant change between any two time points was detected under a Poisson model with p below 0.0001. TCR abundances were normalised to the total number of TCRs sequenced in each sample and reported as counts per million. TRAV1-2 paired with TRAJ12, TRAJ20 or TRAJ33 defined MAIT TCRs, while TRAV10 paired with TRAJ18 defined iNKT TCRs. VDJdb, accessed 1 November 2021, was searched for CMV, EBV and SARS-CoV-2 annotated TCRs, with TCRs annotated for multiple antigens excluded. The raw public data were reprocessed by TCRdb itself: fastp quality trimming at Q25, MiXCR clonotype calling, in-frame beta chains only. Rows merge per CDR3 protein into single entries with the most common DNA and genes. The V and J calls and clone size come from TCRdb's table, not from the authors' own analysis. Here the sample has about 39,000 distinct CDR3 sequences; 4.5% to 7% occur a single time. In total, the top ten clones hold about 4.2% of the sample.

The material was whole blood, obtained at baseline. This sequence originates from an adult who was a healthcare worker with PCR-confirmed SARS-CoV-2 infection or an uninfected control (not recorded which). The V and J genes are TRBV7-6 and TRBJ2-7; the D gene lacks a confident call. CDR3 protein: CASSLVIGAYEQYF. The DNA sequence is TGTGCCAGCAGCTTAGTTATTGGGGCCTACGAGCAGTACTTC.